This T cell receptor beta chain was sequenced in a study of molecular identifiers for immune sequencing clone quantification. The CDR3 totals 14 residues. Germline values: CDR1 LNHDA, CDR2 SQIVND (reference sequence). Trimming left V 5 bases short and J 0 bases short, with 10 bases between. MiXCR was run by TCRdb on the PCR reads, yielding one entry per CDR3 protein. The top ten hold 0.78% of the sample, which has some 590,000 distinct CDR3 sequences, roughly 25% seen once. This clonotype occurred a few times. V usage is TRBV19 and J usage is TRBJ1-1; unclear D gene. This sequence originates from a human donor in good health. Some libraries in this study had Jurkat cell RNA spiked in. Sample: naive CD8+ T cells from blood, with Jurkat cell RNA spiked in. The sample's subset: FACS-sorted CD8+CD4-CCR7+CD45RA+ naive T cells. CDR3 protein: CASSAGPVNTEAFF. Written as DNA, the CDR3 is TGTGCCAGTAGTGCGGGTCCCGTGAACACTGAAGCTTTCTTT.